This T cell receptor (beta chain) was found in a study of blood T cell repertoires in COVID-19. Study-wide background: Sites across the United States, Italy and Spain contributed samples from acute and convalescent COVID-19. Sample material is recorded as cDNA or gDNA derived from T cells, B-cell-depleted T cells, or PBMCs.

Per germline, CDR1 SGHNT and CDR2 YYREEE (reference sequence). The CDR3 sequence is 16 residues long. Trimming removed 6 bases from V and 5 bases from J, with 23 bases in between. In Seattle, patients joined the study during active infection and were tracked longitudinally. Original data processing: How many nucleated cells were present was estimated from reference gene primer amplification. Clones were sequenced by immunoSEQ multiplex PCR, and TCRdb holds only the in-frame ones, with some missing. V, J and clone size reflect that table, while D and trimming were determined from the DNA. The table includes about 64,000 clones, roughly 88% detected once.

The V gene is TRBV5-4, the J gene TRBJ2-5; perhaps TRBD2 as D (6 bases). This receptor was identified in a woman in her sixties with COVID-19, enrolled during active disease. Sequences were obtained from peripheral blood. In DNA form, the CDR3 reads TGTGCCAGCACCTTCGGGGGAGGTCCTCTGGGGGAGACCCAGTACTTC. This codes for CASTFGGGPLGETQYF.